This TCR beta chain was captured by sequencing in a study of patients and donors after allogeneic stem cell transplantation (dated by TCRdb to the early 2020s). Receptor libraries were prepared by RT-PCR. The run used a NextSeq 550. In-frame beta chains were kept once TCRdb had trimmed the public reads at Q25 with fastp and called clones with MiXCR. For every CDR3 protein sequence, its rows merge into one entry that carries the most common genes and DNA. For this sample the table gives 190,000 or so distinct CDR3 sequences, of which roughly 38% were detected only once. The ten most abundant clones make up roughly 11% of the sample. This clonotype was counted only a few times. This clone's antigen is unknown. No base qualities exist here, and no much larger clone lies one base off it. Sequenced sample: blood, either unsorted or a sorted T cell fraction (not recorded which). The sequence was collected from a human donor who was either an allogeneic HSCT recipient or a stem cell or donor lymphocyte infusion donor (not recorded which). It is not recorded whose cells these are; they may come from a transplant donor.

CDR3 loop: CASSIGGETQYF. The nucleotide sequence reads TGTGCCAGCAGTATCGGGGGAGAGACCCAGTACTTC. This chain is built from TRBV12-3 or TRBV12-4 and TRBJ2-5; matching of 6 bases hints at TRBD2 as the D gene. V drops 5 bases and J drops 4 bases, leaving 8 bases in between. The CDR3, cysteine through phenylalanine, is 12 amino acids long. Only CDR3 DNA is held: 36 bases, read in frame from base 1.